This T cell receptor beta chain is from a study of T cells after yellow fever vaccination. This CDR3 has 14 amino acids. In germline, CDR1 is LNHNV, CDR2 YYDKDF (reference sequence). The V gene lost 0 bases and the J gene lost 4 bases, with 7 bases spanning the gap. Each CDR3 protein gets one entry after TCRdb re-called the 5' RACE reads with MiXCR. Among about 630,000 distinct CDR3 sequences listed, 9% to 15% were seen once. The starting material was PBMCs, obtained on the day of the yellow fever booster vaccination. This TCR was sampled from a man aged 30 to 39 who received the YFV17D yellow fever vaccine. The chain joins TRBV15 to TRBJ2-1, with no clear D. Written as DNA, the CDR3 is TGTGCCACCAGCAGAGATGGCAGTTACAATGAGCAGTTCTTC. It translates to CATSRDGSYNEQFF. The full variable domain, with the rest looked up from reference TRBV15 and TRBJ2-1, is DAMVIQNPRYQVTQFGKPVTLSCSQTLNHNVMYWYQQKSSQAPKLLFHYYDKDFNNEADTPDNFQSRRPNTSFCFLDIRSPGLGDTAMYLCATSRDGSYNEQFFGPGTRLTVL.